These 5 T cell receptor beta chains came from one sample sequenced in a study of blood T cell repertoires in COVID-19. Profiled with immunoSEQ multiplex PCR; TCRdb holds only in-frame clones, not every one. The sample records approximately 110,000 clones, more than 80% being singletons. The sequencing input was peripheral blood. Receptors originate from a woman aged 60-75 years with COVID-19, enrolled during active disease.

The CDR3 nucleotides read TGTGCCAGCGCCTCAGGGGGCCTCTATGGCTACACCTTC. Encoded protein: CASASGGLYGYTF. The chain recombines TRBV2 with TRBJ1-2; 8 nucleotides align to TRBD1. The CDR3 contains 13 residues. V lost 8 bases, J lost 4 bases, and 6 bases stayed unmatched. Germline V gene data show CDR1 as SNHLY and CDR2 as FYNNEI.

This clone was observed a single time. The chain has TRBV14 and TRBJ1-6; D is perhaps TRBD1 (6 bases). Trimming stripped 5 bases from V and 13 bases from J, with 15 bases between. This CDR3 is 13 amino acids long. Germline V CDR1 and CDR2: SGHDN, FVKESK. This CDR3 reads CASSYAGGSPLHF. CDR3 nucleotides: TGTGCCAGCAGCTACGCGGGGGGCAGTCCCCTCCACTTT.

The rearrangement uses TRBV10-3 and TRBJ2-1; 8 bases are a match to TRBD2. Losses at the gene ends were 3 bases for V and 6 bases for J; bases not matched to a gene: 16. Germline CDR1 is ENHRY and CDR2 is SYGVKD. The CDR3 spans 18 residues. CDR3 sequence: CAISDMLGLGGRSNEQFF. The CDR3, as DNA: TGTGCCATCAGTGATATGTTGGGACTAGGTGGTCGTAGCAATGAGCAGTTCTTC.

The genes are TRBV6-5 and TRBJ1-1; 7 bases are a match to TRBD1. The V segment lost 5 bases and the J segment 8 bases; nucleotides outside the gene matches: 8. CDR3 length equals 13 residues. The germline V gene has CDR1 MNHEY and CDR2 SVGAGI. The CDR3 protein is CASSRPGQREAFF. The CDR3, as DNA: TGTGCCAGCAGTCGTCCGGGACAGAGGGAAGCTTTCTTT.

The chain links TRBV29-1 to TRBJ1-3; 8 positions agree with TRBD1. The V segment lost 4 bases and the J segment 0 bases; nucleotides outside the gene matches: 17. The CDR3 runs to 19 residues. CDR1 and CDR2 from the germline V gene are SQVTM and ANQGSEA. The chain's CDR3 is CSVVRPRTGPSGSGNTIYF. CDR3 bases: TGCAGCGTTGTTCGGCCACGGACAGGGCCCTCGGGCTCTGGAAACACCATATATTTT.